This TCR beta chain was obtained from a study of OX40 agonist ivuxolimab in advanced cancers. At the level of the study: Patients were treated with ivuxolimab, an agonistic anti-OX40 (CD134) antibody.

Trimming removed 5 bases from V and 4 bases from J, with 14 bases in between. The CDR3 is 15 amino acids. The germline V gene has CDR1 SEHNR and CDR2 FQNEAQ (reference sequence). With respect to this clone: Its antigen is unknown.

Overall study findings and caveats: Clonal expansion from baseline to week 6 occurred in both CD4+ and CD8+ T cells.

Data came from immunoSEQ multiplex PCR; TCRdb stores just in-frame clones and leaves some out. The profile covers around 100,000 clones, with roughly 89% appearing a single time and 0.3% to 0.4% taken by the ten largest. The sequenced sample was CD4+ or CD8+ T cells sorted from blood, obtained in a trial of the OX40 agonist ivuxolimab. The J gene is TRBJ1-4, the V gene TRBV7-9, with D uncertain. The sequence derives from an adult with an advanced solid tumor such as melanoma, head and neck, liver or kidney cancer. In nucleotides, the CDR3 is TGTGCCAGCAGCATCCTAGCGGCCTATAATGAAAAACTGTTTTTT. It translates to CASSILAAYNEKLFF.